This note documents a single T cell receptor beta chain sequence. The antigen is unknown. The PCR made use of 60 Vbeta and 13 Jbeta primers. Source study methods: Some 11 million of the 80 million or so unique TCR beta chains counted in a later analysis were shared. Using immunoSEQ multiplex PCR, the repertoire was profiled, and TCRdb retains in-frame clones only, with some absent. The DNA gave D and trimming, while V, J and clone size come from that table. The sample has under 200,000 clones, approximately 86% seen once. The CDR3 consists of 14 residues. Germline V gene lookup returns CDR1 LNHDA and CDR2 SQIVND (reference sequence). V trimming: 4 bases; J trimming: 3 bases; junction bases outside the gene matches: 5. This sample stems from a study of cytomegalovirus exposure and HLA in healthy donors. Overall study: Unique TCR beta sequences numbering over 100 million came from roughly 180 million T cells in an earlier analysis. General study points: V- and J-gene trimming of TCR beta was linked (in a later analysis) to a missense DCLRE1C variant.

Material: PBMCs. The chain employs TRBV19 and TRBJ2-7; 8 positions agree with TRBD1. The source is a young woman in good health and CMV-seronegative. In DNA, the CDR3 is TGTGCCAGTAGTACAGGGGGCCCTTTCTACGAGCAGTACTTC. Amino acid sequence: CASSTGGPFYEQYF. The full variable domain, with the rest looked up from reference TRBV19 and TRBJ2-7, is DGGITQSPKYLFRKEGQNVTLSCEQNLNHDAMYWYRQDPGQGLRLIYYSQIVNDFQKGDIAEGYSVSREKKESFPLTVTSAQKNPTAFYLCASSTGGPFYEQYFGPGTRLTVT.